The rows below give T cell receptor beta chains drawn from one sample of a study of cytomegalovirus exposure and HLA in healthy donors. Assay used: immunoSEQ multiplex PCR; TCRdb lists only in-frame clones, some missing. Of about 190,000 clones listed, 85% to 90% are singletons. The sample consisted of PBMCs. These receptors all stem from a man aged 25-40 years in good health and CMV-seronegative. CDR3s include the opening cysteine and the closing phenylalanine or tryptophan. D genes are given only for firm matches. Some rows have no size entry. The others give once, few or many, or a class for an expanded clone.

size	D	V	J	CDR3	DNA
NA	TRBD1	TRBV7-9	TRBJ2-5	CASSLEATGGETQYF	TGTGCCAGCAGCTTAGAGGCGACAGGGGGCGAGACCCAGTACTTC
NA	TRBD1	TRBV29-1	TRBJ1-3	CSVEQGAYGNTIYF	TGCAGCGTTGAACAGGGGGCTTATGGAAACACCATATATTTT
few	TRBD1	TRBV7-8	TRBJ1-1	CASSSHQGVGDTEAFF	TGTGCCAGCAGCTCACACCAGGGGGTCGGGGACACTGAAGCTTTCTTT
NA	TRBD2	TRBV19	TRBJ2-2	CASTLRERGTGELFF	TGTGCCAGTACCCTCCGAGAGCGGGGCACCGGGGAGCTGTTTTTT
once	NA	TRBV30	TRBJ2-7	CAWSKVASEQYF	TGTGCCTGGAGTAAGGTAGCAAGCGAGCAGTACTTC
NA	NA	TRBV27	TRBJ1-1	CASSLQGNTEAFF	TGTGCCAGCAGTCTACAGGGGAACACTGAAGCTTTCTTT
NA	NA	TRBV6-1	TRBJ2-5	CASSSPPHQETQYF	TGTGCCAGCAGTTCTCCGCCTCATCAGGAGACCCAGTACTTC
NA	TRBD2	TRBV4-3	TRBJ2-1	CASSQDTAGGRNEQFF	TGCGCCAGCAGCCAAGATACGGCGGGGGGACGAAATGAGCAGTTCTTC
once	TRBD1	TRBV18	TRBJ1-1	CASSPGQGALDTEAFF	TGTGCCAGCTCACCGGGACAGGGGGCATTGGACACTGAAGCTTTCTTT
NA	NA	TRBV2	TRBJ1-3	CASRRDTSSGNTIYF	TGTGCCAGCAGGAGGGACACCTCCTCTGGAAACACCATATATTTT
NA	NA	TRBV5-1	TRBJ1-5	CASSLSGDQPQHF	TGCGCCAGCAGCTTAAGCGGTGATCAGCCCCAGCATTTT
NA	NA	TRBV5-1	TRBJ1-5	CASSPGGGNQPQHF	TGCGCCAGCAGCCCAGGAGGAGGCAATCAGCCCCAGCATTTT
NA	NA	TRBV28	TRBJ1-3	CASSNRLGGPGNTIYF	TGTGCCAGCAGCAACCGGCTCGGGGGGCCTGGAAACACCATATATTTT
NA	NA	TRBV5-1	TRBJ2-1	CASSSVPAANEQFF	TGCGCCAGCAGCTCGGTCCCGGCGGCAAATGAGCAGTTCTTC
NA	TRBD2	TRBV27	TRBJ2-1	CASRPGLVNEQFF	TGTGCCAGCAGACCGGGACTAGTCAATGAGCAGTTCTTC
NA	TRBD2	TRBV27	TRBJ2-3	CASRTGPGTSGGPITDTQYF	TGTGCCAGCAGAACCGGGCCCGGGACTAGCGGGGGGCCCATCACAGATACGCAGTATTTT
NA	NA	TRBV30	TRBJ1-6	CAWRQDSPLHF	TGTGCCTGGAGGCAGGATTCACCCCTCCACTTT
NA	TRBD1	TRBV6-5	TRBJ2-2	CASSSRDRVDTGELFF	TGTGCCAGCAGTTCTCGGGACAGGGTCGACACCGGGGAGCTGTTTTTT
NA	TRBD2	TRBV13	TRBJ2-3	CASSPIAGEPADTQYF	TGTGCCAGCAGCCCGATAGCGGGAGAGCCAGCAGATACGCAGTATTTT
NA	NA	TRBV5-1	TRBJ1-1	CASNIWGVENTEAFF	TGCGCCAGCAATATCTGGGGGGTAGAGAACACTGAAGCTTTCTTT
NA	NA	TRBV28	TRBJ1-2	CASKSLGAGPPGYTF	TGTGCCAGCAAAAGTTTGGGGGCCGGTCCCCCAGGCTACACCTTC
NA	NA	TRBV11-1	TRBJ1-1	CASSQGTGGTEAFF	TGTGCCAGCAGTCAGGGGACGGGGGGCACTGAAGCTTTCTTT
NA	NA	TRBV6-1	TRBJ2-3	CASSVNPGSSDTQYF	TGTGCCAGCAGTGTGAACCCAGGGTCGTCAGATACGCAGTATTTT
NA	NA	TRBV11-2	TRBJ2-1	CASSFYYNEQFF	TGTGCCAGCAGCTTCTATTACAATGAGCAGTTCTTC
NA	NA	TRBV11-2	TRBJ2-7	CASSPKADSYEQYF	TGTGCCAGCAGCCCAAAGGCTGACTCCTACGAGCAGTACTTC
NA	NA	TRBV6-5	TRBJ2-1	CASSYTHSGSEQFF	TGTGCCAGCAGTTACACCCACAGTGGTAGTGAGCAGTTCTTC
NA	TRBD1	TRBV28	TRBJ1-5	CASSSRDRGWSNNQPQHF	TGTGCCAGCAGTAGCCGGGACAGGGGGTGGTCGAACAATCAGCCCCAGCATTTT
NA	TRBD2	TRBV6-6	TRBJ2-7	CASSYSGRAYEQYF	TGTGCCAGCAGTTACTCGGGGAGGGCCTACGAGCAGTACTTC
once	NA	TRBV6-5	TRBJ1-4	CASSPLGAPNEKLFF	TGTGCCAGCAGCCCACTGGGGGCACCTAATGAAAAACTGTTTTTT